This is a list of T cell receptor beta chains from one sample in a study of T cell changes during pregnancy in multiple sclerosis. The table came from immunoSEQ multiplex PCR; TCRdb's copy has only in-frame clones and leaves some out. The sample holds around 60,000 clones, around 92% seen once. The material was peripheral blood, obtained in the second trimester of pregnancy. Source of these receptors: a female donor in good health, enrolled as a control in a pregnancy study. CDR3s include the opening cysteine and the closing phenylalanine or tryptophan. A D gene is named only where the DNA matches it firmly. Expanded clones get a size class; other rows say once, few or many, or leave the size out.

clone_size: once
d_call: TRBD2
j_call: TRBJ2-7
cdr3_length: 14
v_call: TRBV6-5
cdr3_aa: CASGYERESDEQYF
cdr3_nt: TGTGCCAGCGGTTACGAGCGGGAGTCTGACGAGCAGTACTTC

clone_size: NA
d_call: TRBD2
j_call: TRBJ2-7
cdr3_length: 15
v_call: TRBV28
cdr3_aa: CASSPPGAGVVEQYF
cdr3_nt: TGTGCCAGCAGTCCCCCAGGAGCGGGAGTAGTCGAGCAGTACTTC

clone_size: NA
d_call: TRBD2
j_call: TRBJ2-7
cdr3_length: 16
v_call: TRBV15
cdr3_aa: CATSGPTSGSTYEQYF
cdr3_nt: TGTGCCACCAGCGGCCCGACTAGCGGGAGTACCTACGAGCAGTACTTC

clone_size: NA
d_call: TRBD1
j_call: TRBJ1-2
cdr3_length: 14
v_call: TRBV4-1
cdr3_aa: CASSTRQGSYGYTF
cdr3_nt: TGCGCCAGCAGCACCCGACAGGGATCGTATGGCTACACCTTC

clone_size: NA
d_call: NA
j_call: TRBJ1-2
cdr3_length: 15
v_call: TRBV6-5
cdr3_aa: CASSYSPQGKDGYTF
cdr3_nt: TGTGCCAGCAGTTACTCGCCCCAGGGGAAAGATGGCTACACCTTC

clone_size: NA
d_call: TRBD2
j_call: TRBJ2-7
cdr3_length: 15
v_call: TRBV4-3
cdr3_aa: CASSQSTSGSYEQYF
cdr3_nt: TGCGCCAGCAGCCAGTCGACTAGCGGGAGTTACGAGCAGTACTTC

clone_size: NA
d_call: NA
j_call: TRBJ2-4
cdr3_length: 18
v_call: TRBV15
cdr3_aa: CATSQENRSLMIKDIQYF
cdr3_nt: TGTGCCACCAGCCAAGAGAACAGGTCCCTAATGATTAAAGACATTCAGTACTTC

clone_size: NA
d_call: NA
j_call: TRBJ2-1
cdr3_length: 16
v_call: TRBV7-9
cdr3_aa: CASSPTGSVYRSEQFF
cdr3_nt: TGTGCCAGCAGCCCTACTGGGAGTGTTTATCGGTCGGAGCAGTTCTTC

clone_size: NA
d_call: NA
j_call: TRBJ1-3
cdr3_length: 13
v_call: TRBV19
cdr3_aa: CASSTQTGNTIYF
cdr3_nt: TGTGCCAGTAGTACGCAGACTGGAAACACCATATATTTT

clone_size: once
d_call: NA
j_call: TRBJ2-3
cdr3_length: 16
v_call: TRBV4-3
cdr3_aa: CASSQEWQGRLDTQYF
cdr3_nt: TGCGCCAGCAGCCAAGAATGGCAGGGGCGGCTAGATACGCAGTATTTT

clone_size: NA
d_call: NA
j_call: TRBJ2-7
cdr3_length: 15
v_call: TRBV9
cdr3_aa: CASSVGVAATYEQYF
cdr3_nt: TGTGCCAGCAGCGTAGGGGTAGCGGCCACTTACGAGCAGTACTTC

clone_size: NA
d_call: NA
j_call: TRBJ2-1
cdr3_length: 18
v_call: TRBV4-2
cdr3_aa: CASSQDIGSGTRNNEQFF
cdr3_nt: TGTGCCAGCAGCCAAGATATTGGTTCGGGGACAAGGAACAATGAGCAGTTCTTC

clone_size: few
d_call: NA
j_call: TRBJ1-3
cdr3_length: 14
v_call: TRBV6-5
cdr3_aa: CASSYSNRDNTIYF
cdr3_nt: TGTGCCAGCAGTTACTCGAACAGGGACAACACCATATATTTT

clone_size: NA
d_call: TRBD2
j_call: TRBJ2-1
cdr3_length: 15
v_call: TRBV2
cdr3_aa: CASSERIAGVNEQFF
cdr3_nt: TGTGCCAGCAGTGAAAGGATAGCGGGGGTGAATGAGCAGTTCTTC

clone_size: NA
d_call: TRBD2
j_call: TRBJ2-3
cdr3_length: 15
v_call: TRBV6-1
cdr3_aa: CASSELAGGPDTQYF
cdr3_nt: TGTGCCAGCAGTGAATTAGCGGGGGGGCCAGATACGCAGTATTTT

clone_size: NA
d_call: TRBD2
j_call: TRBJ2-2
cdr3_length: 17
v_call: TRBV30
cdr3_aa: CAWSVPAGVMNTGELFF
cdr3_nt: TGTGCCTGGAGTGTACCAGCGGGGGTCATGAACACCGGGGAGCTGTTTTTT

clone_size: NA
d_call: TRBD2
j_call: TRBJ2-1
cdr3_length: 12
v_call: TRBV15
cdr3_aa: CATSTAGGEQFF
cdr3_nt: TGTGCCACCAGTACAGCGGGAGGAGAGCAGTTCTTC

clone_size: NA
d_call: TRBD2
j_call: TRBJ2-3
cdr3_length: 15
v_call: TRBV5-1
cdr3_aa: CASSFSSGGAGTQYF
cdr3_nt: TGCGCCAGCAGCTTCTCTAGCGGGGGGGCCGGTACGCAGTATTTT

clone_size: once
d_call: NA
j_call: TRBJ2-1
cdr3_length: 16
v_call: TRBV6-5
cdr3_aa: CASSYDSQSSYNEQFF
cdr3_nt: TGTGCCAGCAGTTACGATTCACAAAGCTCCTACAATGAGCAGTTCTTC

clone_size: NA
d_call: NA
j_call: TRBJ2-1
cdr3_length: 13
v_call: TRBV30
cdr3_aa: CAWSIATHNEQFF
cdr3_nt: TGTGCCTGGAGTATAGCGACTCACAATGAGCAGTTCTTC

clone_size: NA
d_call: TRBD1
j_call: TRBJ2-1
cdr3_length: 17
v_call: TRBV12-5
cdr3_aa: CASGPPSGTGGHNEQFF
cdr3_nt: TGTGCTAGTGGCCCCCCCTCGGGGACAGGGGGTCACAATGAGCAGTTCTTC

clone_size: NA
d_call: NA
j_call: TRBJ1-1
cdr3_length: 13
v_call: TRBV30
cdr3_aa: CAWSVEAITEAFF
cdr3_nt: TGTGCCTGGAGTGTAGAGGCAATTACTGAAGCTTTCTTT

clone_size: NA
d_call: NA
j_call: TRBJ2-5
cdr3_length: 11
v_call: TRBV14
cdr3_aa: CASSHEETQYF
cdr3_nt: TGTGCCAGCAGCCATGAGGAGACCCAGTACTTC

clone_size: NA
d_call: NA
j_call: TRBJ2-7
cdr3_length: 11
v_call: TRBV20-1
cdr3_aa: CSAAGDYEQYF
cdr3_nt: TGCAGTGCTGCCGGGGACTACGAGCAGTACTTC

clone_size: few
d_call: TRBD1
j_call: TRBJ1-5
cdr3_length: 14
v_call: TRBV7-9
cdr3_aa: CASSSGQGDQPQHF
cdr3_nt: TGTGCCAGCAGCTCGGGACAGGGGGACCAGCCCCAGCATTTT

clone_size: NA
d_call: NA
j_call: TRBJ1-2
cdr3_length: 15
v_call: TRBV7-2
cdr3_aa: CASSPEIGLAYGYTF
cdr3_nt: TGTGCCAGCAGCCCGGAAATAGGTCTAGCCTATGGCTACACCTTC

clone_size: NA
d_call: TRBD1
j_call: TRBJ2-7
cdr3_length: 14
v_call: TRBV10-3
cdr3_aa: CAVQWAAQGNEQYF
cdr3_nt: TGTGCCGTACAATGGGCGGCACAGGGGAACGAGCAGTACTTC

clone_size: once
d_call: NA
j_call: TRBJ2-1
cdr3_length: 18
v_call: TRBV7-9
cdr3_aa: CASNPGAVRTGRYNEQFF
cdr3_nt: TGTGCCAGCAACCCGGGGGCAGTCAGGACAGGCCGCTACAATGAGCAGTTCTTC

clone_size: NA
d_call: NA
j_call: TRBJ2-1
cdr3_length: 11
v_call: TRBV11-2
cdr3_aa: CASSSFRGQFF
cdr3_nt: TGTGCCAGCAGCTCCTTTAGGGGGCAGTTCTTC

clone_size: NA
d_call: NA
j_call: TRBJ1-3
cdr3_length: 14
v_call: TRBV30
cdr3_aa: CAWSKGGSGNTIYF
cdr3_nt: TGTGCCTGGTCTAAGGGAGGCTCTGGAAACACCATATATTTT

clone_size: NA
d_call: NA
j_call: TRBJ2-5
cdr3_length: 13
v_call: TRBV2
cdr3_aa: CASRGTQQETQYF
cdr3_nt: TGTGCCAGCAGAGGGACACAGCAAGAGACCCAGTACTTC

clone_size: NA
d_call: NA
j_call: TRBJ1-5
cdr3_length: 17
v_call: TRBV7-2
cdr3_aa: CASSPWGGGYSNQPQHF
cdr3_nt: TGTGCCAGCAGCCCATGGGGGGGTGGATACAGCAATCAGCCCCAGCATTTT

clone_size: NA
d_call: TRBD1
j_call: TRBJ2-1
cdr3_length: 14
v_call: TRBV5-1
cdr3_aa: CASRPGQTYNEQFF
cdr3_nt: TGCGCCAGCAGGCCGGGACAGACCTACAATGAGCAGTTCTTC

clone_size: NA
d_call: TRBD1
j_call: TRBJ1-2
cdr3_length: 14
v_call: TRBV5-5
cdr3_aa: CASSLDRGKYGYTF
cdr3_nt: TGTGCCAGCAGCTTGGACAGGGGGAAATATGGCTACACCTTC